The 21 T cell receptor beta chains below come from one sample, sequenced in a study of PD-L1 blockade in urothelial cancer. The data were produced by immunoSEQ multiplex PCR, yet TCRdb's version contains in-frame clones alone and is incomplete. The sample has 50,000 to 65,000 clones; 86% are singletons. Sequencing was performed on PBMCs, taken around atezolizumab (anti-PD-L1) treatment. All receptors come from a man over 45 with urothelial cancer.

The chain has TRBV9 and TRBJ1-2; D gene ambiguous. The V end was cut by 3 bases, the J end by 8 bases, with 17 bases between. CDR3 length: 14 amino acids. Per germline, CDR1 SGDLS and CDR2 YYNGEE. Written as DNA, the CDR3 is TGTGCCAGCAGCGGACTAGGTTTGACCGCCGGCTACACCTTC. Its translation: CASSGLGLTAGYTF.

The rearrangement links TRBV30 to TRBJ2-3, with 9 bases aligning to TRBD1. CDR3 length: 14 residues. Germline CDR1 reads GTSNPN; CDR2 reads SVGIG (reference sequence). V dropped 5 bases and J dropped 2; count of bases not matched to a gene: 5. CDR3 sequence: CAWGTGSSTDTQYF. CDR3 in DNA: TGTGCCTGGGGGACAGGGTCATCCACAGATACGCAGTATTTT.

The J gene is TRBJ2-1, the V gene TRBV4-1; 7 nucleotides match TRBD2. Germline values: CDR1 MGHRA, CDR2 YSYEKL. CDR3 length equals 14 residues. J was trimmed by 10 bases and V by 1 base; bases with no gene match: 7. The CDR3, as DNA: TGCGCCAGCAGCCAAGCCGGCGGGAGTTACGAGCAGTTCTTC. Its protein product is CASSQAGGSYEQFF.

This clone was seen a handful of times. The genes are TRBV28 and TRBJ1-2, with D possibly TRBD1 on 5 matching bases. V lost 3 bases, J lost 4 bases, and 9 bases lay in between. The length of the CDR3 is 13 residues. CDR1 MDHEN and CDR2 SYDVKM come from the germline V gene. The CDR3 DNA sequence: TGTGCCAGCAGTTTCTTGGGGGGCTATGGCTACACCTTC. This codes for CASSFLGGYGYTF.

The chain links TRBV21-1 to TRBJ1-3; the table gives TRBD1 as D, unverified against the DNA. TRBV21-1 is annotated as a pseudogene. This CDR3 region has 16 residues. This CDR3 reads CASSPRTGGFGNTIYF. CDR3 DNA sequence: TGTGCCAGCAGCCCGAGGACAGGGGGCTTCGGAAACACCATATATTTT.

The chain carries TRBV19 and TRBJ2-4; possibly TRBD1 for D (6 bases). Germline V lookup: CDR1 LNHDA, CDR2 SQIVND (reference sequence). The V end was cut by 8 bases, the J end by 6 bases, with 20 bases between. The CDR3 loop spans 15 amino acids. In DNA form, the CDR3 reads TGTGCCAGTTCCCTTAGTACAGGGTCTGGAAACATTCAGTACTTC. Residues: CASSLSTGSGNIQYF.

This clone turned up a few times. This chain joins TRBV4-1 and TRBJ2-1, with a weak D call TRBD2 (5 bases). This CDR3 has 17 amino acids. Germline V CDR1 and CDR2: MGHRA, YSYEKL. Trimming took 1 base from V and 9 from J, leaving 22 bases between them. The CDR3 DNA reads as TGCGCCAGCAGCCAAGCCCCTACCCCGGGGTACGCAGGTGAGCAGTTCTTC. This gives the protein CASSQAPTPGYAGEQFF.

The chain couples TRBV9 to TRBJ1-4; perhaps TRBD1 as D (6 bases). The germline V gene encodes CDR1 SGDLS and CDR2 YYNGEE. The CDR3 loop spans 17 amino acids. V lost 4 bases to trimming and J lost 0 bases, with 16 bases between them. This CDR3 is CASSSDPRQATNEKLFF. CDR3 DNA sequence: TGTGCCAGCAGCTCAGACCCCCGACAGGCAACTAATGAAAAACTGTTTTTT.

The V call is TRBV5-8, the J call TRBJ2-4; TRBD2 might be the D (5 bases). V was pared by 5 bases and J by 3 bases, with 12 bases between. Germline assignment: CDR1 SGHTS and CDR2 YDEGEE. The CDR3 loop spans 14 amino acids. The CDR3 DNA reads TGTGCCAGCAGTTATGGACTGCTCAAAAACATTCAGTACTTC. Translation: CASSYGLLKNIQYF.

This chain uses TRBV7-2 with TRBJ2-3, with 7 bases aligning to TRBD2. In germline, CDR1 is SGHTA, CDR2 FQGNSA. The CDR3 runs 16 residues. The V and J ends lost 1 base and 3 bases, in that order; junction bases with no gene match: 7. CDR3 loop: CASSLVGSGKTDTQYF. As DNA, the CDR3 is TGTGCCAGCAGCTTAGTGGGCAGCGGGAAAACAGATACGCAGTATTTT.

By sample share, this clone is medium-sized. The V gene is TRBV5-1, the J gene TRBJ1-1; D might be TRBD1 (6 bases). Germline CDR1 and CDR2: SGHRS and YFSETQ. Trimming removed 2 bases at V and 5 bases at J, with 10 bases between. The CDR3 contains 13 residues. CDR3 region: CASSFGRGTEAFF. The DNA for the CDR3 is TGCGCCAGCAGCTTCGGAAGGGGGACTGAAGCTTTCTTT.

The chain combines TRBV28 with TRBJ1-2; possibly TRBD1 for D (5 bases). Trimming removed 2 bases at V and 2 bases at J, with 12 bases between. The CDR3 is made up of 15 amino acids. The V gene's germline CDR1 is MDHEN and CDR2 SYDVKM. The CDR3 spells CASSLGATQNYGYTF. As DNA, the CDR3 is TGTGCCAGCAGTTTAGGGGCAACGCAGAACTATGGCTACACCTTC.

This chain connects TRBV9 to TRBJ1-2; 7 bases fit TRBD1. Germline loops: CDR1 SGDLS, CDR2 YYNGEE. The CDR3 extends over 14 amino acids. Trimming took 0 bases from V and 3 from J; bases not matched to a gene: 2. This CDR3 reads CASSVGDSHYGYTF. Written as DNA, the CDR3 is TGTGCCAGCAGCGTAGGGGACAGCCACTATGGCTACACCTTC.

This chain uses TRBV5-1 with TRBJ2-3; 11 positions agree with TRBD1. The V gene end was trimmed by 4 bases and the J gene end by 4 bases; junction bases not matched to a gene: 8. Per the germline V gene, CDR1 is SGHRS and CDR2 is YFSETQ. This CDR3 comprises 16 residues. CDR3 DNA: TGCGCCAGCAGCCTAGGAGGACAGGGGGCAGCAGATACGCAGTATTTT. As protein: CASSLGGQGAADTQYF.

The V and J genes are TRBV4-1 and TRBJ2-7; D gene ambiguous. Germline CDR1 MGHRA, CDR2 YSYEKL. The CDR3 has 16 residues. Trimming left V 0 bases short and J 1 base short, with 13 bases between. The CDR3 protein is CASSQEAAARSYEQYF. In DNA, the CDR3 is TGCGCCAGCAGCCAAGAGGCGGCAGCCCGATCCTACGAGCAGTACTTC.

The chain is built from TRBV6-4 and TRBJ1-4; the D is unclear. V lost 0 bases and J lost 7, with 6 bases in between. Germline CDR1 reads MRHNA; CDR2 reads SNTAGT. The CDR3 has 13 amino acids. The CDR3 DNA reads as TGTGCCAGCAGTGACTCACGGGGTGAAAAACTGTTTTTT. Amino acids: CASSDSRGEKLFF.

In this sample, this clone turned up once. This rearrangement joins TRBV7-2 to TRBJ2-7; TRBD2 agrees at 8 bases. J lost 0 bases, V lost 5 bases, and 6 bases had no gene match. Per the germline V gene, CDR1 is SGHTA and CDR2 is FQGNSA. The CDR3 loop spans 15 amino acids. CDR3 DNA: TGTGCCAGCAGCAGCCAGCGGGGGAGCTCCTACGAGCAGTACTTC. Protein: CASSSQRGSSYEQYF. Supplemented by reference TRBV7-2 and TRBJ2-7, the full variable domain reads GAGVSQSPSNKVTEKGKDVELRCDPISGHTALYWYRQSLGQGLEFLIYFQGNSAPDKSGLPSDRFSAERTGGSVSTLTIQRTQQEDSAVYLCASSSQRGSSYEQYFGPGTRLTVT.

This chain links TRBV28 with TRBJ2-1; 7 nucleotides agree with TRBD1. CDR1 is MDHEN, CDR2 SYDVKM, per germline. The CDR3 totals 15 residues. The trim removed 7 bases at V and 9 bases at J, leaving 15 bases unmatched. The CDR3 is CASTTRQGPSGEQFF. CDR3 sequence (DNA): TGTGCCAGCACCACTCGACAGGGCCCCTCGGGTGAGCAGTTCTTC.

The chain carries TRBV28 and TRBJ2-1, with D hard to call. The germline V and J ends were trimmed by 8 bases and 1 base, with 12 bases remaining between them. This CDR3 is built from 14 residues. CDR1 and CDR2 from the germline V gene are MDHEN and SYDVKM. Here the CDR3 reads CASVFALSYNEQFF. As DNA, the CDR3 is TGTGCCAGCGTGTTTGCGTTGTCCTACAATGAGCAGTTCTTC. The whole variable domain, remainder taken from reference TRBV28 and TRBJ2-1, is DVKVTQSSRYLVKRTGEKVFLECVQDMDHENMFWYRQDPGLGLRLIYFSYDVKMKEKGDIPEGYSVSREKKERFSLILESASTNQTSMYLCASVFALSYNEQFFGPGTRLTVL.

This chain uses TRBV21-1 with TRBJ2-2; the table's D call TRBD2 went unverified against the DNA. TRBV21-1 is a listed pseudogene. This CDR3 contains 17 residues. The CDR3 loop reads CASSKEETSGTVGELFF. The CDR3 coding sequence is TGTGCCAGCAGCAAAGAGGAAACTAGCGGGACGGTCGGGGAGCTGTTTTTT.

The CDR3 DNA reads TGTGCCAGCAGCTTAGATAGACAGGGGACCCACGAGCAGTACTTC. Translation: CASSLDRQGTHEQYF. The chain employs TRBV11-2 and TRBJ2-7; TRBD1 matches at 8 bases. Germline CDR1 is SGHAT and CDR2 is FQNNGV. This CDR3 is built from 15 residues. Trimming removed 0 bases from V and 5 bases from J; junction bases left unmatched: 6.